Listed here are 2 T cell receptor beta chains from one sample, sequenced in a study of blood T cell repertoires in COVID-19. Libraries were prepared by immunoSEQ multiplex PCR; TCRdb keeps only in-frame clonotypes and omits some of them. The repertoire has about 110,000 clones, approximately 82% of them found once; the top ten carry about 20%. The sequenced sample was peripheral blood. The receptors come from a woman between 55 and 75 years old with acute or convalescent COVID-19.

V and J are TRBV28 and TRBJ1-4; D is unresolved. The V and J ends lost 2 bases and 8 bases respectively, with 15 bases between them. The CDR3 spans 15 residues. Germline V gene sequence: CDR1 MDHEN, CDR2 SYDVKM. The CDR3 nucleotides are TGTGCCAGCAGTTTAGGAGGGCTCGACGTAGAAAAACTGTTTTTT. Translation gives CASSLGGLDVEKLFF.

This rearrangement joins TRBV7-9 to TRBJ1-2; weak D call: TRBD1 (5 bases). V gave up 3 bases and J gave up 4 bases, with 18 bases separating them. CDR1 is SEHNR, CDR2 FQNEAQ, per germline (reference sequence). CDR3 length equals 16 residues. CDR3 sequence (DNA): TGTGCCAGCAGCTTGGGATGGGGGGACGGCATCTATGGCTACACCTTC. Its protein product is CASSLGWGDGIYGYTF.